The 30 T cell receptor beta chains listed next were all sequenced from one sample in a study of read filtering for tumor transcriptome and immune sequencing. From 400 to 450 ng of RNA, a library with molecular barcoded alpha/delta and beta/gamma adaptors was made. TCRdb re-analysed the reads in MiXCR, keeping a single row per CDR3 protein. This sample has approximately 150,000 distinct CDR3 sequences; roughly 13% occur once, and the top ten carry approximately 8%. Sequenced input: a population of CD138-negative cells sorted from bone marrow. The source is a donor aged 40 or older with multiple myeloma.

This clonotype has a count of ten or more. The chain employs TRBV29-1 and TRBJ2-3; possible D gene TRBD2, 6 bases. Germline loops: CDR1 SQVTM, CDR2 ANQGSEA. The V end was cut by 4 bases, the J end by 4 bases, with 12 bases between. This CDR3 has 13 residues. The CDR3, as DNA: TGCAGCGTTGCCGGAGGGGATGCAGATACGCAGTATTTT. It encodes CSVAGGDADTQYF.

In regard to this clonotype: Its ends do not fully match the called genes, so a read error is possible. The chain employs TRBV12-3 or TRBV12-4 and TRBJ1-1; D is perhaps TRBD1 (5 bases). This CDR3 contains 14 residues. CDR3 sequence (DNA): TGTGCCGGCAGTTCCGGGACTGGGAACACTGAAGCTTTCTTT. As protein: CAGSSGTGNTEAFF.

About this clonotype itself: A read error may account for a junction end that differs from germline. The J gene is TRBJ2-3, the V gene TRBV11-3, with D perhaps TRBD2 (6 bases). The CDR3 is 16 amino acids. CDR1 and CDR2 (germline): SGHNT, YENEEA. The DNA of the CDR3 is TGTGCCATCAGCTCCAGGCTAGCGCGAGTATCAGATACGCAGTATTTT. Translation gives CAISSRLARVSDTQYF.

This chain connects TRBV30 to TRBJ2-7; D unresolved. The ends were cut back, 0 bases at V and 2 bases at J, with 8 bases in the middle. CDR3 length: 13 residues. Germline CDR1 reads GTSNPN; CDR2 reads SVGIG (reference sequence). CDR3: CAWSVLVPYEQYF. The CDR3 region has the DNA TGTGCCTGGAGTGTACTTGTCCCCTACGAGCAGTACTTC.

This clonotype was seen at least ten times. Here the CDR3 reads CASSLGQVGETQYF. The CDR3 region has the DNA TGCGCCAGCAGCTTGGGGCAGGTTGGGGAGACCCAGTACTTC. The chain joins TRBV5-1 to TRBJ2-5; D gene uncertain. There are 14 residues in the CDR3. The V end lost 0 bases, the J end lost 5 bases, and 11 bases lay between the germline ends. Germline CDR1 is SGHRS and CDR2 is YFSETQ.

This clonotype was counted only a few times. V usage is TRBV9 and J usage is TRBJ1-1; 7 bases agree with TRBD1. Germline V gene sequence: CDR1 SGDLS, CDR2 YYNGEE. The CDR3 consists of 15 residues. V lost 4 bases, J lost 0 bases, and 6 bases stayed unmatched. The CDR3 region is CASSSRTGMNTEAFF. The CDR3 nucleotides read TGTGCCAGCAGCTCTCGGACAGGTATGAACACTGAAGCTTTCTTT.

This clonotype occurred many times. The junction shows a germline mismatch at one end, possibly a read error. CDR3 loop: CASSLRDNEQSF. In nucleotides, the CDR3 is TGTGCCAGCAGCTTACGGGACAATGAGCAGTCCTTC. The rearrangement uses TRBV7-6 and TRBJ2-1, with D possibly matching TRBD1 (6 bases). The CDR3 contains 12 residues. In germline, CDR1 is SGHVS, CDR2 FNYEAQ.

At least ten counts were recorded for this clonotype. The chain joins TRBV20-1 to TRBJ2-1; D may be TRBD2 (5 bases). The CDR3 runs to 17 residues. Trimming took off 3 bases at V and 0 bases at J, with 18 bases between the two ends. CDR1 and CDR2 from the germline V gene are DFQATT and SNEGSKA (reference sequence). This chain's CDR3 is CSASGLARDHSYNEQFF. The CDR3 nucleotides are TGCAGTGCTAGCGGTCTAGCAAGGGATCACTCCTACAATGAGCAGTTCTTC.

The sample holds many counts of this clonotype. The chain is built from TRBV27 and TRBJ2-3, with TRBD1 matching 7 bases. V lost 5 bases and J lost 4; bases outside the gene matches: 9. Germline V gene lookup returns CDR1 MNHEY and CDR2 SMNVEV (reference sequence). The CDR3 totals 15 residues. DNA for the CDR3: TGTGCCAGCAGTAGCACAGGGGTTAGCGCAGATACGCAGTATTTT. It codes for CASSSTGVSADTQYF.

This clonotype was detected many times. The chain carries TRBV18 and TRBJ2-1, with D uncertain. This CDR3 region has 18 residues. V lost 3 bases and J lost 3, with 21 bases in between. CDR1 and CDR2 from the germline V gene are KGHSH and LQKENI. The DNA for the CDR3 is TGTGCCAGCTCACCCGCCGCCGACTTCTCTCTCTACTACAATGAGCAGTTCTTC. This gives the protein CASSPAADFSLYYNEQFF.

There are many counts of this clonotype. This chain uses TRBV19 with TRBJ2-7; 8 bases line up with TRBD1. Trimming cost V 5 bases and J 2 bases; bases outside gene matches: 8. CDR1 LNHDA and CDR2 SQIVND come from the germline V gene (reference sequence). The CDR3 runs to 15 residues. CDR3 coding DNA: TGTGCCAGTAGTTCCGGACAGGGTGGACCCTACGAGCAGTACTTC. It yields the protein CASSSGQGGPYEQYF. The full variable domain, completed using reference TRBV19 and TRBJ2-7, is DGGITQSPKYLFRKEGQNVTLSCEQNLNHDAMYWYRQDPGQGLRLIYYSQIVNDFQKGDIAEGYSVSREKKESFPLTVTSAQKNPTAFYLCASSSGQGGPYEQYFGPGTRLTVT.

This clonotype has just a few counts. This sequence joins TRBV5-1 and TRBJ2-3; possibly TRBD2 for D (6 bases). The CDR3 runs 15 residues. The ends were cut back, 4 bases at V and 0 bases at J, with 12 bases in the middle. Per the germline V gene, CDR1 is SGHRS and CDR2 is YFSETQ. The CDR3 bases are TGCGCCAGCAGCGAGGGACTCTCTAGCACAGATACGCAGTATTTT. This codes for CASSEGLSSTDTQYF.

This clonotype has a count of ten or more. This sequence joins TRBV7-9 and TRBJ2-1; no definite D call. V lost 0 bases to trimming and J lost 4 bases, with 7 bases between them. The germline V gene encodes CDR1 SEHNR and CDR2 FQNEAQ (reference sequence). The CDR3 sequence is 14 residues long. In DNA form, the CDR3 reads TGTGCCAGCAGCTTAGCGGAGTTTTACAATGAGCAGTTCTTC. Translation gives CASSLAEFYNEQFF. Together with reference TRBV7-9 and TRBJ2-1, the CDR3 gives the full variable domain: DTGVSQNPRHKITKRGQNVTFRCDPISEHNRLYWYRQTLGQGPEFLTYFQNEAQLEKSRLLSDRFSAERPKGSFSTLEIQRTEQGDSAMYLCASSLAEFYNEQFFGPGTRLTVL.

This clonotype has a count of ten or more. The chain employs TRBV20-1 and TRBJ2-7; a weak D match, TRBD2 (6 bases). The CDR3 runs to 14 residues. Trimming took off 7 bases at V and 7 bases at J, with 23 bases between the two ends. Germline loops: CDR1 DFQATT, CDR2 SNEGSKA (reference sequence). The CDR3 DNA follows: TGCAGTGTTAAGGGCCTAGTACTTGGGGGGGAGCAGTACTTC. Amino acid sequence: CSVKGLVLGGEQYF.

This clonotype was recorded many times. J is TRBJ2-3 and V is TRBV20-1; TRBD2 matches 10 bases. V lost 8 bases and J lost 4; bases outside the gene matches: 12. The CDR3 consists of 15 residues. Germline V lookup: CDR1 DFQATT, CDR2 SNEGSKA (reference sequence). The CDR3 nucleotides read TGCAGTTTAAAAAATAACCTAGCGGGAGCAGATACGCAGTATTTT. This sequence encodes CSLKNNLAGADTQYF.

A word on this clonotype: This may be a read error, as it is one base from a much larger clone. The CDR3 does not close with the conserved phenylalanine or tryptophan, likely indicating a read error. The chain is built from TRBV9 and TRBJ2-1; D not resolved. The V and J ends lost 0 bases and 0 bases respectively, with 7 bases between them. The germline gives CDR1 SGDLS, CDR2 YYNGEE. This CDR3 region has 15 residues. In nucleotides, the CDR3 is TGTGCCAGCAGCGTAGACCCTAGCTCCTACAATGAGCAGTTCCTC. Its translation: CASSVDPSSYNEQFL.

This clonotype was detected ten times or more. The chain links TRBV3-1 to TRBJ1-1; tentative D call: TRBD1 (5 bases). The CDR3 runs 15 residues. Germline loops: CDR1 LGHDT, CDR2 YNNKEL (reference sequence). V lost 7 bases and J 4 bases, leaving 19 bases between the germline ends. CDR3 DNA: TGTGCCAGCACCCTTTCTGGTGCGGGGGGCACTGAAGCTTTCTTT. Residues: CASTLSGAGGTEAFF.

This clonotype came up many times. The J gene is TRBJ2-5, the V gene TRBV18; D not resolved. Germline V gene data show CDR1 as KGHSH and CDR2 as LQKENI. The V gene lost 5 bases and the J gene lost 4 bases, with 5 bases spanning the gap. The CDR3 totals 11 residues. This CDR3 is CASSARETQYF. CDR3 bases: TGTGCCAGCTCAGCGAGAGAGACCCAGTACTTC.

This clonotype was seen ten or more times. The chain has TRBV18 and TRBJ2-7; D gene uncertain. Per germline, CDR1 KGHSH and CDR2 LQKENI. The V gene lost 0 bases and the J gene lost 6 bases, with 6 bases spanning the gap. The CDR3 runs 12 residues. CDR3 amino acids: CASSPPNGEQYF. The DNA of the CDR3 is TGTGCCAGCTCACCACCAAACGGCGAGCAGTACTTC.

About this clonotype itself: This may be a read error, as it is one base from a much larger clone. This is likely a read error, given that the CDR3 carries no conserved phenylalanine or tryptophan at its end. This sequence joins TRBV20-1 and TRBJ2-7; 8 bases are shared with TRBD1. Germline loops: CDR1 DFQATT, CDR2 SNEGSKA (reference sequence). CDR3 length: 15 residues. V was clipped by 4 bases and J by 1 base; unmatched bases: 9. The CDR3 region is CSAIRGQGSSYEQYS. The CDR3 DNA is TGCAGTGCTATAAGAGGACAGGGTAGTTCCTACGAGCAGTACTCC.

This clonotype has at least ten counts. Here the CDR3 reads CASSLRDTGANVLTF. The CDR3 DNA is TGTGCCAGCAGTTTAAGGGACACCGGGGCCAACGTCCTGACTTTC. V gene TRBV27 combines with J gene TRBJ2-6, with D maybe TRBD1 (6 bases). V lost 2 bases and J lost 4, with 9 bases in between. Germline V gene sequence: CDR1 MNHEY, CDR2 SMNVEV (reference sequence). This CDR3 contains 15 residues.

This clonotype has ten or more counts. The rearrangement links TRBV19 to TRBJ2-1, with 10 nucleotides matching TRBD2. The V segment lost 3 bases and the J segment 9 bases; nucleotides outside the gene matches: 2. The CDR3 sequence is 13 residues long. Germline CDR1 LNHDA, CDR2 SQIVND (reference sequence). The CDR3 DNA sequence: TGTGCCAGTAGTATGAGCGGGGGGGGTGAGCAGTTCTTC. This encodes CASSMSGGGEQFF.

This clonotype was observed at least ten times. V and J are TRBV19 and TRBJ2-1, with 12 bases fitting TRBD2. Germline V gene data show CDR1 as LNHDA and CDR2 as SQIVND (reference sequence). V gave up 5 bases and J gave up 5 bases; unmatched junction bases: 16. This CDR3 has 19 residues. The DNA of the CDR3 is TGTGCCAGTAGTCCCAGACTAGCGGGAGCCACTGCCCTGAACAATGAGCAGTTCTTC. Translation gives CASSPRLAGATALNNEQFF.

This clonotype came up many times. The chain employs TRBV7-2 and TRBJ1-4; 7 positions match TRBD1. The CDR3 extends over 15 amino acids. Trimming removed 4 bases from V and 5 bases from J; junction bases left unmatched: 7. Germline CDR1 reads SGHTA; CDR2 reads FQGNSA. The CDR3 here is CASSSVAGGNEKLFF. The DNA for the CDR3 is TGTGCCAGCAGCTCGGTGGCAGGGGGAAATGAAAAACTGTTTTTT.

The chain has TRBV7-9 and TRBJ2-5; 9 nucleotides align to TRBD1. The germline V gene encodes CDR1 SEHNR and CDR2 FQNEAQ (reference sequence). CDR3 length: 14 amino acids. Trimming took 5 bases from V and 7 from J; bases not matched to a gene: 8. The CDR3 coding sequence is TGTGCCAGCAGCATCCGGGACAGGGAGGGGACCCAGTACTTC. This encodes CASSIRDREGTQYF. Full variable domain (remainder filled in from reference TRBV7-9 and TRBJ2-5): DTGVSQNPRHKITKRGQNVTFRCDPISEHNRLYWYRQTLGQGPEFLTYFQNEAQLEKSRLLSDRFSAERPKGSFSTLEIQRTEQGDSAMYLCASSIRDREGTQYFGPGTRLLVL.

As regards this clonotype: Being one base from a much bigger clone, this may be a read error. V usage is TRBV5-6 and J usage is TRBJ1-2; D possibly corresponds to TRBD1 (5 bases). The germline V gene has CDR1 SGHDT and CDR2 YYEEEE. V lost 1 base and J lost 1, with 14 bases in between. CDR3 length: 16 amino acids. The CDR3 here is CASSLPGAGYNYGYTF. In nucleotides, the CDR3 is TGTGCCAGCAGCTTGCCCGGGGCAGGATATAACTATGGCTACACCTTC.

This clonotype occurred many times. The chain recombines TRBV29-1 with TRBJ2-7; D may be TRBD1 or TRBD2 (5 bases each). V was pared by 0 bases and J by 0 bases, with 9 bases between. Germline V gene sequence: CDR1 SQVTM, CDR2 ANQGSEA. CDR3 size: 14 residues. The DNA for the CDR3 is TGCAGCGTTGAAGACCCGGGGCCCTCCTACGAGCAGTACTTC. Its protein is CSVEDPGPSYEQYF.

Ten or more counts support this clonotype. The chain recombines TRBV11-3 with TRBJ1-1; D is ambiguous. Germline V CDR1 and CDR2: SGHNT, YENEEA. CDR3 length: 13 residues. Trimming pared 6 bases from V and 1 base from J, leaving 9 bases between. The CDR3 here is CASRQQRNTEAFF. CDR3 nucleotide sequence: TGTGCCAGCAGACAACAGAGGAACACTGAAGCTTTCTTT.

This clonotype was seen at least ten times. This rearrangement joins TRBV5-6 to TRBJ2-7; D gene unclear. With 2 bases removed from V and 5 bases from J, the gap between germline ends came to 5 bases. CDR3 size: 11 residues. CDR1 is SGHDT and CDR2 is YYEEEE in the germline V gene. CDR3 protein: CASSFSDEQYF. CDR3 in DNA: TGTGCCAGCAGCTTTTCTGACGAGCAGTACTTC.

The J gene is TRBJ2-5, the V gene TRBV20-1, with 12 positions matching TRBD2. The V gene's germline CDR1 is DFQATT and CDR2 SNEGSKA (reference sequence). V shed 6 bases, J shed 2 bases, and the junction held 4 bases outside the gene matches. CDR3 length: 14 amino acids. CDR3 in amino acids: CSARLAGAQETQYF. As DNA, the CDR3 is TGCAGTGCAAGACTAGCGGGAGCGCAAGAGACCCAGTACTTC.